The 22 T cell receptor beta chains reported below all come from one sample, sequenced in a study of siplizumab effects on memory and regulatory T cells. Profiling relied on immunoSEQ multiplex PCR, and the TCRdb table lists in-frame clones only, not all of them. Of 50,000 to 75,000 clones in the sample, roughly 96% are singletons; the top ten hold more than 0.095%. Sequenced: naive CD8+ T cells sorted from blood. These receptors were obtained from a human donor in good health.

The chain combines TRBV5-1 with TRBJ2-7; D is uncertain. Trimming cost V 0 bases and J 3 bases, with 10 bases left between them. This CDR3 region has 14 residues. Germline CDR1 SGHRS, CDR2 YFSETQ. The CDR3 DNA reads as TGCGCCAGCAGCTTGGCGGGTCAAAGCTACGAGCAGTACTTC. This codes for CASSLAGQSYEQYF.

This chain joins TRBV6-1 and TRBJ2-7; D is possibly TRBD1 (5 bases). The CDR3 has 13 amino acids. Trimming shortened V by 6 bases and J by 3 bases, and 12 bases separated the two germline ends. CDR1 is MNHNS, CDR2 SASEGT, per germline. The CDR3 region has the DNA TGTGCCAGCAGGATGACAGAGTACTACGAGCAGTACTTC. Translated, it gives CASRMTEYYEQYF.

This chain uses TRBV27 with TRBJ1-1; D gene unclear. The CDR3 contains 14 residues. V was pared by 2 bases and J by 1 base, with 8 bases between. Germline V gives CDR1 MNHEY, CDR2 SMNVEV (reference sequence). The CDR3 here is CASSLADTNTEAFF. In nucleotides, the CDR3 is TGTGCCAGCAGTTTAGCTGACACGAACACTGAAGCTTTCTTT.

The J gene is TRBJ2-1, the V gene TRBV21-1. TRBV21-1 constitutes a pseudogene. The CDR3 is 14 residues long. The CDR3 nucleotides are TGTGCCAGCAGCAAAGGCGGAGGGGGGAATGAGCAGTTCTTC. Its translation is CASSKGGGGNEQFF.

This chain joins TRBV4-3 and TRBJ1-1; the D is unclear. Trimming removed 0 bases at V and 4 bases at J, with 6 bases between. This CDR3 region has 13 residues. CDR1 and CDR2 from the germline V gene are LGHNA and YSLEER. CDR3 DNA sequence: TGCGCCAGCAGCCAAGATGTGGGCACTGAAGCTTTCTTT. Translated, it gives CASSQDVGTEAFF.

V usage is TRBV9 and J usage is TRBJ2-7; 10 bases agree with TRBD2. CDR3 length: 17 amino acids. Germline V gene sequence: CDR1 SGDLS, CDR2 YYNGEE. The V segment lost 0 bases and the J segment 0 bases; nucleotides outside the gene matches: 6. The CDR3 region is CASSVEASGGSSYEQYF. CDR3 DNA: TGTGCCAGCAGCGTAGAGGCTAGCGGGGGAAGCTCCTACGAGCAGTACTTC.

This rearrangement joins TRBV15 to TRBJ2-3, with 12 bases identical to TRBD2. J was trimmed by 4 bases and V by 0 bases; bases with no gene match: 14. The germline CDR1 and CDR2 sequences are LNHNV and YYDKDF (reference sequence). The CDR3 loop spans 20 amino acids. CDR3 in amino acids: CATSRDFPVPSGGAPDTQYF. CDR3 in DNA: TGTGCCACCAGCAGAGATTTCCCCGTCCCTAGCGGGGGGGCCCCAGATACGCAGTATTTT.

The CDR3 protein is CAWNSGQETQYF. The CDR3 region has the DNA TGTGCCTGGAACAGCGGACAAGAGACCCAGTACTTC. The chain is built from TRBV30 and TRBJ2-5, with D tentatively TRBD2 (5 bases). This CDR3 is 12 amino acids long. Trimming left V 4 bases short and J 2 bases short, with 8 bases between. CDR1 is GTSNPN and CDR2 is SVGIG in the germline V gene (reference sequence).

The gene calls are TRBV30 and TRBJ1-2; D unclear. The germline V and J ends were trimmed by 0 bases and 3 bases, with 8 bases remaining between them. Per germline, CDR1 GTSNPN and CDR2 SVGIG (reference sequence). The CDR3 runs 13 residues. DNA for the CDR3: TGTGCCTGGAGTGTAGGACTGGACTATGGCTACACCTTC. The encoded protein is CAWSVGLDYGYTF. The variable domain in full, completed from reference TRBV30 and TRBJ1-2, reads SQTIHQWPATLVQPVGSPLSLECTVEGTSNPNLYWYRQAAGRGLQLLFYSVGIGQISSEVPQNLSASRPQDRQFILSSKKLLLSDSGFYLCAWSVGLDYGYTFGSGTRLTVV.

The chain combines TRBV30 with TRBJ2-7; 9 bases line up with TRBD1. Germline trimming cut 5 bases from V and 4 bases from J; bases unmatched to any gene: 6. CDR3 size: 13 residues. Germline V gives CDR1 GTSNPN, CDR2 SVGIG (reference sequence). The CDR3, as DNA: TGTGCCTGGGCCACGGGACAGGGATACGAGCAGTACTTC. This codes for CAWATGQGYEQYF.

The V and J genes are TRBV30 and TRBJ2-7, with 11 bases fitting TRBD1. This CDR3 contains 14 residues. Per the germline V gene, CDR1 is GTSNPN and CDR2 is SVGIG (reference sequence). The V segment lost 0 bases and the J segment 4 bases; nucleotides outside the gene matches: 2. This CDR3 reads CAWSVGQGAYEQYF. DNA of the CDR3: TGTGCCTGGAGTGTTGGACAGGGGGCTTACGAGCAGTACTTC. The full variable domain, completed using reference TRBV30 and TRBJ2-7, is SQTIHQWPATLVQPVGSPLSLECTVEGTSNPNLYWYRQAAGRGLQLLFYSVGIGQISSEVPQNLSASRPQDRQFILSSKKLLLSDSGFYLCAWSVGQGAYEQYFGPGTRLTVT.

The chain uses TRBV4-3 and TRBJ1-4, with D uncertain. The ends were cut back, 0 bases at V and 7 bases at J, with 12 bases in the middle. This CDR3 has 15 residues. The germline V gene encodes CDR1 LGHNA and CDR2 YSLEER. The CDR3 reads CASSQEGPGFEKLFF. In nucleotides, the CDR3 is TGCGCCAGCAGCCAAGAGGGTCCGGGGTTTGAAAAACTGTTTTTT.

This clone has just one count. The CDR3 nucleotides read TGTGCCAGTAGTATCGGGACAGGGGACTACGAGCAGTACTTC. Translated, it gives CASSIGTGDYEQYF. The chain couples TRBV19 to TRBJ2-7; 10 nucleotides agree with TRBD1. The CDR3 consists of 14 residues. Germline loops: CDR1 LNHDA, CDR2 SQIVND (reference sequence). The V and J ends lost 3 bases and 3 bases, in that order; junction bases with no gene match: 2.

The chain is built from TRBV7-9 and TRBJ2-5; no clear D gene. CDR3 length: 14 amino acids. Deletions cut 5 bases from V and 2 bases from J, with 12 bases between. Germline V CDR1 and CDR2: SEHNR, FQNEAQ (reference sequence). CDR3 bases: TGTGCCAGCAGCCCGGTCCCGGGTCAAGAGACCCAGTACTTC. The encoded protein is CASSPVPGQETQYF. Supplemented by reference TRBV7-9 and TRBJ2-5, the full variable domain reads DTGVSQNPRHKITKRGQNVTFRCDPISEHNRLYWYRQTLGQGPEFLTYFQNEAQLEKSRLLSDRFSAERPKGSFSTLEIQRTEQGDSAMYLCASSPVPGQETQYFGPGTRLLVL.

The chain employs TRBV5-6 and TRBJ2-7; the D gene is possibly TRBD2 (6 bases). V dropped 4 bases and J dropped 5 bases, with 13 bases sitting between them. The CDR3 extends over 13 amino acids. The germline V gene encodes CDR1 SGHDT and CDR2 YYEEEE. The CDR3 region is CASSTGTHHEQYF. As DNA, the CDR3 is TGTGCCAGCAGCACCGGGACTCACCACGAGCAGTACTTC.

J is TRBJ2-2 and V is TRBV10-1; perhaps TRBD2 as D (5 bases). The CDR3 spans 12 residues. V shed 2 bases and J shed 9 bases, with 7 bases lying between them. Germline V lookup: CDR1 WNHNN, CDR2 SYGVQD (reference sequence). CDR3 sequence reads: CASSETGRELFF. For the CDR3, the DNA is TGCGCCAGCAGTGAGACGGGGAGGGAGCTGTTTTTT.

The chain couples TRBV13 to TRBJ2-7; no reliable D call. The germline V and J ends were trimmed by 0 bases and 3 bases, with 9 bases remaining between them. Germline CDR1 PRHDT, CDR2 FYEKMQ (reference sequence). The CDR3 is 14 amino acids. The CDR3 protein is CASSLGRAIYEQYF. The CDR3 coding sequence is TGTGCCAGCAGCTTAGGCCGGGCCATCTACGAGCAGTACTTC.

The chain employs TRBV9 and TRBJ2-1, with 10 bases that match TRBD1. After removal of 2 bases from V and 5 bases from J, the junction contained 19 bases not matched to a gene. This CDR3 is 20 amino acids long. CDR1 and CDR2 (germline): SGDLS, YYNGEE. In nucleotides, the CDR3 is TGTGCCAGCAGCGTGGCACCCGGGACAGGGGACCCCCTTTTCAACAATGAGCAGTTCTTC. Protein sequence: CASSVAPGTGDPLFNNEQFF.

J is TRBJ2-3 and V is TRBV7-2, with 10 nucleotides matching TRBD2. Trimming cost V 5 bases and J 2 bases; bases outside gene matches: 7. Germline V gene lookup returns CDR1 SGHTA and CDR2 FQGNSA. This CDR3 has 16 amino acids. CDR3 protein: CASSIGTSVFTDTQYF. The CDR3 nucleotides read TGTGCCAGCAGCATCGGGACTAGCGTTTTCACAGATACGCAGTATTTT.

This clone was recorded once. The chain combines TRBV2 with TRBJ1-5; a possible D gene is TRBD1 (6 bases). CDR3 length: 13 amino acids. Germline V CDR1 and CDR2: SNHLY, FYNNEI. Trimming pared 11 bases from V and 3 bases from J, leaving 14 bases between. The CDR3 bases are TGTGCCGGACGCGGGACAACCAATCAGCCCCAGCATTTT. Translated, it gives CAGRGTTNQPQHF.

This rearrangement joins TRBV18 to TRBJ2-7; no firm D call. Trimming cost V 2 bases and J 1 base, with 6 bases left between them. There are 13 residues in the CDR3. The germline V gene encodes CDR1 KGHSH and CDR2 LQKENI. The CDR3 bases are TGTGCCAGCTCACCAGTGGGGTCCTACGAGCAGTACTTC. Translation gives CASSPVGSYEQYF.

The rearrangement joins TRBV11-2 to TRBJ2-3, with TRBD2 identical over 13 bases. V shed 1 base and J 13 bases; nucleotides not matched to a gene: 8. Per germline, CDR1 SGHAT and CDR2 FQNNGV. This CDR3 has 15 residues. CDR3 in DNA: TGTGCCAGCAGCTTAGGGACTAGCGGGGGCTACAACGAGTATTTT. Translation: CASSLGTSGGYNEYF. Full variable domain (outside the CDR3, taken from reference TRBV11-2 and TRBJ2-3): EAGVAQSPRYKIIEKRQSVAFWCNPISGHATLYWYQQILGQGPKLLIQFQNNGVVDDSQLPKDRFSAERLKGVDSTLKIQPAKLEDSAVYLCASSLGTSGGYNEYFGPGTRLTVL.